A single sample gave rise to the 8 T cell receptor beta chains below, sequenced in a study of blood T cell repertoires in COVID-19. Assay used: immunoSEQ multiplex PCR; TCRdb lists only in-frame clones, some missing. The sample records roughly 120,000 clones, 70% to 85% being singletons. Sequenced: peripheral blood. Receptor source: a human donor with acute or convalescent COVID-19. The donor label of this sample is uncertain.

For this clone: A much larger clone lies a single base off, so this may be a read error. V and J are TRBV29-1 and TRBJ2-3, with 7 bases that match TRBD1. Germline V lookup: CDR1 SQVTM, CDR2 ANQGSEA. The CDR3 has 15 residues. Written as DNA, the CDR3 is TGCAGCGCACAGGGGACGGTCCTTCCTCCAGATGCGCAGTATTTT. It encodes CSAQGTVLPPDAQYF.

CDR3 in amino acids: CASSREHPNTEAFF. The CDR3, as DNA: TGTGCCAGCAGCCGTGAACACCCGAACACTGAAGCTTTCTTT. The rearrangement links TRBV14 to TRBJ1-1, with no clear D. The CDR3 covers 14 residues. Germline CDR1 and CDR2: SGHDN and FVKESK. V lost 4 bases, J lost 1 base, and 10 bases lay in between.

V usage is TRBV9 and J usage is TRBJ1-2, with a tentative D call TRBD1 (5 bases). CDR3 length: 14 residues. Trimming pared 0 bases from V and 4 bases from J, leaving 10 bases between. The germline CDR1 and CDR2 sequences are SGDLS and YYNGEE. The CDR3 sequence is CASSVAQGSYGYTF. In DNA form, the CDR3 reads TGTGCCAGCAGCGTAGCTCAGGGTTCCTATGGCTACACCTTC. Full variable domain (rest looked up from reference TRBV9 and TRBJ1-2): DSGVTQTPKHLITATGQRVTLRCSPRSGDLSVYWYQQSLDQGLQFLIQYYNGEERAKGNILERFSAQQFPDLHSELNLSSLELGDSALYFCASSVAQGSYGYTFGSGTRLTVV.

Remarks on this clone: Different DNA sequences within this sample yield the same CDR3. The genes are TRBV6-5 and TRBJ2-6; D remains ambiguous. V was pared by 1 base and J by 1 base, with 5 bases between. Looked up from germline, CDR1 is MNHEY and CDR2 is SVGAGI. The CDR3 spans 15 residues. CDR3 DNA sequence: TGTGCCAGCAGTTACTACGGGTCTGGGGCCAACGTCCTGACTTTC. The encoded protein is CASSYYGSGANVLTF.

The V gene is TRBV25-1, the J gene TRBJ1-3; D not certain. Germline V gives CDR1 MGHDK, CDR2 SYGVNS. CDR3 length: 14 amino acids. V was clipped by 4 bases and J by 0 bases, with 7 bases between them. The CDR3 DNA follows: TGTGCCAGCAGTGGTACAGACTCTGGAAACACCATATATTTT. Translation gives CASSGTDSGNTIYF. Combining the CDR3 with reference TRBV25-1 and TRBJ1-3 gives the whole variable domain EADIYQTPRYLVIGTGKKITLECSQTMGHDKMYWYQQDPGMELHLIHYSYGVNSTEKGDLSSESTVSRIRTEHFPLTLESARPSHTSQYLCASSGTDSGNTIYFGEGSWLTVV.

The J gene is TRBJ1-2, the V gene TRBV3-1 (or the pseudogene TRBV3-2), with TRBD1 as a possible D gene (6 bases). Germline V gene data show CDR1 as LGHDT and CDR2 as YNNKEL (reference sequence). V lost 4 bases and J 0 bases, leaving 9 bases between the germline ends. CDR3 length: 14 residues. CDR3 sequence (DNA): TGTGCCAGCAGCCTGCGACAGGCTAACTATGGCTACACCTTC. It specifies CASSLRQANYGYTF.

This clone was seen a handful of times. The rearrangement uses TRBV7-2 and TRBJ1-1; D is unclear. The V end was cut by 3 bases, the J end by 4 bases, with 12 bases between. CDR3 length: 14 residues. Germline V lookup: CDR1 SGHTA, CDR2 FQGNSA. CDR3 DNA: TGTGCCAGCAGCTTGAGTCGTAGAACCACTGAAGCTTTCTTT. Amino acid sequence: CASSLSRRTTEAFF.

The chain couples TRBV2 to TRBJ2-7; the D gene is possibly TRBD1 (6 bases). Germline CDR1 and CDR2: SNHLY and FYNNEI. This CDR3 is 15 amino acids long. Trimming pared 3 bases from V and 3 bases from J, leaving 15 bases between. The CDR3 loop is CASSDRGSAGYEQYV. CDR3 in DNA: TGTGCCAGCAGTGACAGGGGAAGCGCTGGCTACGAGCAGTACGTC.